A single TCR beta chain is shown here with its context. Its antigen is still unknown. V dropped 6 bases and J dropped 4; count of bases not matched to a gene: 2. The CDR3 is 14 amino acids. Germline-derived CDR1 and CDR2 are SNHLY and FYNNEI. This sample stems from a study of CD8 T cells in Susac syndrome. Across the whole study: Blood was drawn from patients with Susac syndrome. At that point, they were therapy-naive, on corticosteroids, or on intravenous immunoglobulin alone. Findings and caveats of the study: Susac CD8+ clonal expansion peaked in TEMRA cells and active patients. The study recognized that the number of individuals in its TCR sequencing and HLA analysis was relatively small.

Random hexamers primed reverse transcription of about 0.5 to 1 ug RNA. TCRdb recomputed calls from the immunoSEQ multiplex PCR reads with MiXCR, one row per CDR3 protein. This sample has approximately 190,000 distinct CDR3 sequences, with 85% to 95% found just once. Negative isolation yielded CD8+ and CD4+ T cells; FACS enriched TEMRA cells. Input material: CD8+ T cells from PBMCs. This TCR came from a human donor with Susac syndrome. The V gene is TRBV2, the J gene TRBJ2-1, with TRBD1 matching over 11 bases. The CDR3 bases are TGTGCCAGCAGGGGACAGGGGGATTACAATGAGCAGTTCTTC. Its protein is CASRGQGDYNEQFF.